This T cell receptor (beta chain) was sequenced during a study of blood T cells in healthy people across ages. Overall study context: Through template switching, about one barcoded beta molecule was captured per two T cells, as measured in model experiments. Study-wide findings and caveats: Roughly linearly, TCR beta diversity per million T cells fell as age increased.

With respect to this clonotype: Its antigen is still unknown.

Sample donors were healthy Caucasian individuals that came from Russia, aged roughly 6 to 95. The authors isolated at least 6.5 million PBMCs per sample. Next came a second PCR, run for roughly 6 to 11 cycles, which used a sample-barcoded 5' primer along with a J-beta primer mix. One entry per CDR3 protein, called by TCRdb with MiXCR from the 5' RACE reads. Counted here are around 1,700,000 distinct CDR3 sequences, approximately 30% occurring once; the ten biggest clones make up around 7.7%. The sample comprised blood. The receptor was derived from a woman aged 25 to 39 in good health.

CDR3 region: CASSPKAVNEKLFF. The CDR3 DNA sequence: TGTGCCAGCAGCCCGAAGGCCGTAAATGAAAAACTGTTTTTT. The rearrangement links TRBV9 to TRBJ1-4; D unresolved. V lost 4 bases to trimming and J lost 5 bases, with 12 bases between them. The germline CDR1 and CDR2 sequences are SGDLS and YYNGEE. The CDR3 contains 14 residues.